This TCR beta chain is from a study of blood T cell repertoires in COVID-19. Assay: immunoSEQ multiplex PCR; the TCRdb copy retains only in-frame clones and omits some. The sample has some 200,000 clones, around 86% seen once. The CDR3 is made up of 14 amino acids. CDR1 is SGHRS, CDR2 YFSETQ, per germline. V lost 4 bases and J lost 3, with 11 bases in between. On this clone: This CDR3 is also generated by other DNA sequences in the sample.

Sequenced: peripheral blood. The sequence derives from a woman in her seventies with COVID-19, enrolled during active disease. The chain recombines TRBV5-1 with TRBJ1-3, with D tentatively TRBD1 (5 bases). The CDR3, as DNA: TGCGCCAGCAGCCCCCAGGGTAATGGAAACACCATATATTTT. It is translated as CASSPQGNGNTIYF.